Given below is one T cell receptor (beta chain) in context. This entry comes from a study of OX40 agonist ivuxolimab in advanced cancers. V shed 4 bases and J shed 1 base, with 11 bases lying between them. The CDR3 sequence is 14 residues long. Germline V gene data show CDR1 as SGHNT and CDR2 as YYREEE (reference sequence). The data were produced by immunoSEQ multiplex PCR, yet TCRdb's version contains in-frame clones alone and is incomplete. The data show about 18,000 clones, 70% to 90% seen once. The V and J genes are TRBV5-4 and TRBJ1-1; D remains ambiguous. The receptor was isolated from an adult with an advanced solid tumor such as melanoma, head and neck, liver or kidney cancer. Sequencing used CD4+ or CD8+ T cells sorted from blood, obtained in a trial of the OX40 agonist ivuxolimab. The DNA of the CDR3 is TGTGCCAGCAGCCGGAATGTACAGAACACTGAAGCTTTCTTT. Translated: CASSRNVQNTEAFF. The whole variable domain, filled in from reference TRBV5-4 and TRBJ1-1, reads ETGVTQSPTHLIKTRGQQVTLRCSSQSGHNTVSWYQQALGQGPQFIFQYYREEENGRGNFPPRFSGLQFPNYSSELNVNALELDDSALYLCASSRNVQNTEAFFGQGTRLTVV.